The T cell receptor (beta chain) under discussion was sequenced for a study of spatial heterogeneity in lung cancer. V was clipped by 5 bases and J by 1 base, with 12 bases between them. Germline V CDR1 and CDR2: SGHVS, FQNEAQ. This CDR3 comprises 16 residues. Using its own MiXCR run on the 5' RACE reads, TCRdb lists one record per CDR3 protein. The table includes 9,000 to 10,000 distinct CDR3 sequences, about 13% detected once. Study results and limitations: The study estimated around 6.3% alpha and 12% to 15% beta chain coverage of tumor T cells. Higher tumor mutation counts went along with higher counts of expanded intratumoral alpha and beta TCRs.

The sample holds many counts of this clonotype. Its target is not known. Described time point: sample taken at primary tumor resection. The sequenced material consisted of unsorted whole RNA from tumor, nontumor lung or frozen PBMC. The sequence came from a male donor with early-stage non-small cell lung cancer. The sample consisted of lung tumor tissue, taken at surgery. V usage is TRBV7-8 and J usage is TRBJ2-6; no definite D call. CDR3 amino acids: CASSVPELSGANVLTF. The DNA of the CDR3 is TGTGCCAGCAGCGTACCTGAGCTATCTGGGGCCAACGTCCTGACTTTC.